The present TCR beta chain was sequenced within a study of cytomegalovirus exposure and HLA in healthy donors. Overall study findings and caveats: The later analysis indicated that the majority of CMV-associated TCR beta chains appeared HLA-restricted.

Vbeta (60) and Jbeta (13) primers were used in the PCR. In the original processing: An analysis that came later counted roughly 87 million unique TCR beta chains, approximately 10 million shared. Profiled with immunoSEQ multiplex PCR; TCRdb holds only in-frame clones, not every one. D and trimming come from the DNA, and the V and J calls and clone size come from that table. The repertoire holds some 160,000 clones, with around 76% as singletons. Trimming took 4 bases from V and 1 from J, leaving 10 bases between them. CDR1 is SQVTM and CDR2 is ANQGSEA in the germline V gene. The CDR3 extends over 13 amino acids. There are a few counts of this clone. Its antigen is currently unknown.

This receptor was identified in a man aged 35 to 55 in good health and CMV-seronegative. Sequenced input: PBMCs. The genes are TRBV29-1 and TRBJ1-1; D is unresolved. CDR3 DNA sequence: TGCAGCGTTGTAAGCGGGTCGAACACTGAAGCTTTCTTT. Translating it yields CSVVSGSNTEAFF.